A selection of T cell receptor beta chains follows, all from one sample in a study of blood T cell repertoires in COVID-19. TCRdb's copy holds only in-frame clones and misses some; the assay was immunoSEQ multiplex PCR. The sample has some 200,000 clones, 84% seen once. The sequenced sample was peripheral blood. These receptors all come from a man between 45 and 60 years old with active or convalescent COVID-19. The CDR3 runs from the conserved cysteine through the conserved F or W. D genes are given only for firm matches. For some rows the clone size is stated as once, few or many, or as a class when expanded; others skip it.

v_gene	j_gene	d_gene	abundance	CDR3aa	CDR3nt
TRBV5-4	TRBJ2-3	-	-	CASSPRQTDTQYF	TGTGCCAGCAGCCCCCGACAGACAGATACGCAGTATTTT
TRBV2	TRBJ1-2	-	-	CASKRNREHNYGYTF	TGTGCCAGCAAAAGAAACAGGGAGCACAACTATGGCTACACCTTC
TRBV5-1	TRBJ1-3	-	-	CASSLQGRGNTIYF	TGCGCCAGCAGCTTGCAGGGCCGTGGAAACACCATATATTTT
TRBV5-1	TRBJ2-7	TRBD2	-	CASSLSSGTYEQYF	TGCGCCAGCAGCTTGTCTAGCGGTACCTACGAGCAGTACTTC
TRBV10-3	TRBJ1-6	TRBD1	-	CAISEGQGYNSPLHF	TGTGCCATCAGTGAAGGACAGGGATACAATTCACCCCTCCACTTT
TRBV5-6	TRBJ2-5	TRBD2	-	CASHKTSGISPKYF	TGTGCCAGCCACAAGACTAGCGGGATTTCACCGAAGTACTTC
TRBV24-1	TRBJ2-1	-	-	CATSDPSSSRGNEQFF	TGTGCCACCAGTGACCCCTCCTCCTCTCGGGGCAATGAGCAGTTCTTC
TRBV5-5	TRBJ1-2	-	-	CASSLVTQNYGYTF	TGTGCCAGCAGCCTCGTGACACAAAACTATGGCTACACCTTC
TRBV29-1	TRBJ2-1	TRBD2	-	CSVAKRGLYNEQFF	TGCAGCGTCGCCAAGCGGGGACTTTACAATGAGCAGTTCTTC
TRBV5-4	TRBJ1-1	-	-	CASSRGQEYTEAFF	TGTGCCAGCAGCCGGGGACAAGAGTACACTGAAGCTTTCTTT
TRBV7-2	TRBJ2-4	-	-	CASSSGGRLGKNIQYF	TGTGCCAGCAGCTCGGGGGGCCGGTTGGGCAAAAACATTCAGTACTTC
TRBV5-1	TRBJ1-6	TRBD1	-	CASGGGQGRSPLHF	TGCGCCAGCGGAGGGGGACAGGGGAGATCACCCCTCCACTTT
TRBV29-1	TRBJ2-5	TRBD1	-	CSVEDPGQGKKETQYF	TGCAGCGTTGAAGACCCGGGACAGGGTAAAAAAGAGACCCAGTACTTC
TRBV7-9	TRBJ1-4	-	once	CASSLDRAANEKLFF	TGTGCCAGCAGCTTAGACAGGGCGGCTAATGAAAAACTGTTTTTT
TRBV5-1	TRBJ1-2	TRBD1	-	CASSLGDRDSGYTF	TGCGCCAGCAGCTTGGGGGACAGGGACAGCGGCTACACCTTC
TRBV5-1	TRBJ1-2	-	-	CASSLERQNYGYTF	TGCGCCAGCAGCTTGGAGCGACAGAACTATGGCTACACCTTC
TRBV3-1/TRBV3-2	TRBJ1-5	-	-	CASSLNVTPSNQPQHF	TGTGCCAGCAGCCTTAATGTGACACCTAGCAATCAGCCCCAGCATTTT
TRBV4-2	TRBJ1-6	-	-	CASSQGDSVYNF	TGTGCCAGCAGCCAAGGAGACAGCGTATATAACTTT
TRBV9	TRBJ2-5	TRBD2	-	CASSVGGTRQETQYF	TGTGCCAGCAGCGTGGGAGGGACTAGACAAGAGACCCAGTACTTC